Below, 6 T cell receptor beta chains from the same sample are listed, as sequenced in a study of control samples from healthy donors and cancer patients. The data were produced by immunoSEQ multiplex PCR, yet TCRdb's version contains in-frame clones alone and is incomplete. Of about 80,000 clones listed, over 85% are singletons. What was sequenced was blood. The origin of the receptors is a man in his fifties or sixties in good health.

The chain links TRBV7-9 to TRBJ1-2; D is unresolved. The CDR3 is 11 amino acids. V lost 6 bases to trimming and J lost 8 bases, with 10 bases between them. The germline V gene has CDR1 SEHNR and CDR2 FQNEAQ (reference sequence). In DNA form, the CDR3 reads TGTGCCAGCAGTCCAGAGTCCGGCTACACCTTC. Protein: CASSPESGYTF.

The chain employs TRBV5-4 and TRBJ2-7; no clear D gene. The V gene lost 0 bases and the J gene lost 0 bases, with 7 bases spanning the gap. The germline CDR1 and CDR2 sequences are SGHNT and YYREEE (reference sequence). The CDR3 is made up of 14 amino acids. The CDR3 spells CASSLVPASYEQYF. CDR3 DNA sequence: TGTGCCAGCAGCTTGGTGCCCGCCTCCTACGAGCAGTACTTC. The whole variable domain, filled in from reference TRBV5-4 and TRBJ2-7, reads ETGVTQSPTHLIKTRGQQVTLRCSSQSGHNTVSWYQQALGQGPQFIFQYYREEENGRGNFPPRFSGLQFPNYSSELNVNALELDDSALYLCASSLVPASYEQYFGPGTRLTVT.

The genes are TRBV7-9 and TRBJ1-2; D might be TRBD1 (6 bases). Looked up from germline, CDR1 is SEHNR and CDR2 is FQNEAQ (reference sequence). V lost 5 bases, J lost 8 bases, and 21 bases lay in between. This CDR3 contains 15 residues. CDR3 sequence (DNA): TGTGCCAGCAGCAGATTAGACAGGATCGGAGAGGGCTACACCTTC. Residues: CASSRLDRIGEGYTF.

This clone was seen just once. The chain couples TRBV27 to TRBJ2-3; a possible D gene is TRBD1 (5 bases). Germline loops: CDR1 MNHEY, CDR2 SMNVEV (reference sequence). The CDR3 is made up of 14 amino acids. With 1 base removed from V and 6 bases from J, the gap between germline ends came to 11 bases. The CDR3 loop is CASSLFQGHDTQYF. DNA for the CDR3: TGTGCCAGCAGTTTATTCCAGGGCCACGATACGCAGTATTTT.

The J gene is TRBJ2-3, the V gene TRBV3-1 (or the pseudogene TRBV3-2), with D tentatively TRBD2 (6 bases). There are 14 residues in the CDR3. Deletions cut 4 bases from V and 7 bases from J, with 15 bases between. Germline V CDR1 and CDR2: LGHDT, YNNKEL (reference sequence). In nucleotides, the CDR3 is TGTGCCAGCAGCCTTGGGACTTCCTCATATACGCAGTATTTT. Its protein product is CASSLGTSSYTQYF.

In DNA form, the CDR3 reads TGTGCCAGTAGTATAGATAAAGGCACTGAAGCTTTCTTT. Translating it yields CASSIDKGTEAFF. The chain links TRBV19 to TRBJ1-1; D is undetermined. In germline, CDR1 is LNHDA, CDR2 SQIVND (reference sequence). CDR3 length: 13 amino acids. V was clipped by 0 bases and J by 4 bases, with 6 bases between them.